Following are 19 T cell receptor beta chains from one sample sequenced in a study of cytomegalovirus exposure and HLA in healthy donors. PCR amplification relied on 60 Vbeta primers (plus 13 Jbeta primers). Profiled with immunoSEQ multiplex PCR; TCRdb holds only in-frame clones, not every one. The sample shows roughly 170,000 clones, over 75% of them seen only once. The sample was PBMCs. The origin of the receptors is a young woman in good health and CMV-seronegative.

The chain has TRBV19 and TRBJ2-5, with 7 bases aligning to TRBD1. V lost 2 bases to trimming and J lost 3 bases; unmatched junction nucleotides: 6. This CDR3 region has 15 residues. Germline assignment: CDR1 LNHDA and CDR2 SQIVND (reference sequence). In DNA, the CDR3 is TGTGCCAGTAGTATAAGCTCCGGGACAGAAGAGACCCAGTACTTC. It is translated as CASSISSGTEETQYF.

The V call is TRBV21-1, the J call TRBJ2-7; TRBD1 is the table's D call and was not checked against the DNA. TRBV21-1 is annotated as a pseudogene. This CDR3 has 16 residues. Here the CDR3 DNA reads TGTGCCAGCAGCAAAGCGCTGAGCAGGGCGGACTACGAGCAGTACTTC. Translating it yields CASSKALSRADYEQYF.

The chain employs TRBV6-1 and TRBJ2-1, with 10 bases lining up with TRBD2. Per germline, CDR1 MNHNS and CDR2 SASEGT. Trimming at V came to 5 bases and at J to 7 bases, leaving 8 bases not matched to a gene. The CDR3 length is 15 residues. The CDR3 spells CASSFGSSGGNEQFF. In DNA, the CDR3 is TGTGCCAGCAGTTTTGGATCTAGCGGGGGTAATGAGCAGTTCTTC.

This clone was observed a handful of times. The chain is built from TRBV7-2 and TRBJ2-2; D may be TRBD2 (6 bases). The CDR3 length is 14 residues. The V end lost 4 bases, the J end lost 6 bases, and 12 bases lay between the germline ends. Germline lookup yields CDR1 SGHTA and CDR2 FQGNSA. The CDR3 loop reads CASSYYWGAGELFF. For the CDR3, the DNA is TGTGCCAGCAGCTATTATTGGGGGGCCGGGGAGCTGTTTTTT. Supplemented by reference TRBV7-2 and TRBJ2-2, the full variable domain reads GAGVSQSPSNKVTEKGKDVELRCDPISGHTALYWYRQSLGQGLEFLIYFQGNSAPDKSGLPSDRFSAERTGGSVSTLTIQRTQQEDSAVYLCASSYYWGAGELFFGEGSRLTVL.

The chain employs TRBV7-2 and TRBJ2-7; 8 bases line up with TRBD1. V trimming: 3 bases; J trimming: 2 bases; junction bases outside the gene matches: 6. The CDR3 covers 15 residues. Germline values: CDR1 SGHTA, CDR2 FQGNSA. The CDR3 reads CASSLIGTGTYEQYF. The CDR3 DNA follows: TGTGCCAGCAGCTTGATCGGGACAGGTACCTACGAGCAGTACTTC.

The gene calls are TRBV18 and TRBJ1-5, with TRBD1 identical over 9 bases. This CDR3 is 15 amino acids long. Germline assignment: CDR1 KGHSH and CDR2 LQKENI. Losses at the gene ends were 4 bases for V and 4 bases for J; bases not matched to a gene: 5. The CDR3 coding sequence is TGTGCCAGCTCACTAGGACAGGGGAGGAATCAGCCCCAGCATTTT. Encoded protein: CASSLGQGRNQPQHF.

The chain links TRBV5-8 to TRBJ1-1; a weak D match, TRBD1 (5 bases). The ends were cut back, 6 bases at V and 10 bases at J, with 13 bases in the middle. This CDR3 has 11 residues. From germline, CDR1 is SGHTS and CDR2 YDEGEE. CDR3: CASTGGSSAFF. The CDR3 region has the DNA TGTGCCAGCACTGGGGGGAGTTCAGCTTTCTTT.

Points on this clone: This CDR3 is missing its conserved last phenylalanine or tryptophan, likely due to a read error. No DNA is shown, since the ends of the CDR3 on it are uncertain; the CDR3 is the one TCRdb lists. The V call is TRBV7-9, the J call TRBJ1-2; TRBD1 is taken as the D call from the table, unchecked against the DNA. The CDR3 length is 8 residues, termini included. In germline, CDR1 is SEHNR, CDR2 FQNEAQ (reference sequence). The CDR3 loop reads CSSSPWAI.

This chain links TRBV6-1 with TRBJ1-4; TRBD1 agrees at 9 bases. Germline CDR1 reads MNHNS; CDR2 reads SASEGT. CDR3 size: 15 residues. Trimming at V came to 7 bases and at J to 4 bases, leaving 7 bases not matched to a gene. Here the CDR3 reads CASTRPGQGNEKLFF. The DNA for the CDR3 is TGTGCCAGCACCAGACCGGGACAGGGTAATGAAAAACTGTTTTTT.

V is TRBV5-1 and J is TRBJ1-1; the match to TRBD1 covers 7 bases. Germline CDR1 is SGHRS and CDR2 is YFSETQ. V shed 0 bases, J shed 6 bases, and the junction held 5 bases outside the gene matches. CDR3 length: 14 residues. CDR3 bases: TGCGCCAGCAGCTTGGAAGGGGGCGAGGCTGAAGCTTTCTTT. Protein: CASSLEGGEAEAFF.

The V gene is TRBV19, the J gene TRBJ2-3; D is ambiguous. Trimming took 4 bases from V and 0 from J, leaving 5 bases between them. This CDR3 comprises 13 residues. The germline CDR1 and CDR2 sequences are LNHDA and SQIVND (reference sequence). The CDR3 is CASSTPSTDTQYF. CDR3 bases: TGTGCCAGTAGTACCCCTAGCACAGATACGCAGTATTTT.

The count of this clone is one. CDR3 protein: CASKTSGSTDTQYF. CDR3 bases: TGTGCCAGCAAGACTAGCGGATCCACAGATACGCAGTATTTT. This chain joins TRBV6-5 and TRBJ2-3; 9 bases match TRBD2. The CDR3 runs to 14 residues. Germline V gives CDR1 MNHEY, CDR2 SVGAGI. V was clipped by 7 bases and J by 2 bases; unmatched bases: 4.

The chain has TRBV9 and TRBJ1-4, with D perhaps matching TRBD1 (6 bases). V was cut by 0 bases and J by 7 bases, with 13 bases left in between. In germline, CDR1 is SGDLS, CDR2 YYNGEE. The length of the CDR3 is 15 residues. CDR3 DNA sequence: TGTGCCAGCAGCGTAGGTCAGGGGCATACTGAAAAACTGTTTTTT. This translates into CASSVGQGHTEKLFF.

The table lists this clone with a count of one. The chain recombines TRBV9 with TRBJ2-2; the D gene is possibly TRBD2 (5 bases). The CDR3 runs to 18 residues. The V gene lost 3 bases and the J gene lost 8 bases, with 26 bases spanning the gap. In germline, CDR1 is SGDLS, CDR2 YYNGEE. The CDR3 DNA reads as TGTGCCAGCAGCGCCATCGGGAATTTGGTTTCCGGGCGGGGGGAGCTGTTTTTT. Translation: CASSAIGNLVSGRGELFF.

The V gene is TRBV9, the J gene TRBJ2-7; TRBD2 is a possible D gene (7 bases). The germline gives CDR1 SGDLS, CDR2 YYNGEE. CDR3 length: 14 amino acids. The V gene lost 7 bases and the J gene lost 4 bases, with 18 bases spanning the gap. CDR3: CASSLFGGAYEQYF. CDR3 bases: TGTGCCAGCTCTCTATTTGGGGGGGCTTACGAGCAGTACTTC.

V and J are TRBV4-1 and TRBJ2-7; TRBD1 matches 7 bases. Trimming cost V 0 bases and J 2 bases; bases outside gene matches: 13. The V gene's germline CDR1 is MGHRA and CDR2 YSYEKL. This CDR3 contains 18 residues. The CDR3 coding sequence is TGCGCCAGCAGCCAAGATGATTTTAGGGACAGACTAACCTACGAGCAGTACTTC. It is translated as CASSQDDFRDRLTYEQYF.

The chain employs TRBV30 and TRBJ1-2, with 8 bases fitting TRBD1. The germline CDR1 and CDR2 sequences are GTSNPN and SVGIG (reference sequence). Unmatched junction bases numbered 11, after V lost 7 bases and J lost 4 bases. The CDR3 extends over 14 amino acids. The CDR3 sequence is CALDRDAVSYGYTF. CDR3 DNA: TGTGCCTTGGACAGGGATGCTGTAAGCTATGGCTACACCTTC.

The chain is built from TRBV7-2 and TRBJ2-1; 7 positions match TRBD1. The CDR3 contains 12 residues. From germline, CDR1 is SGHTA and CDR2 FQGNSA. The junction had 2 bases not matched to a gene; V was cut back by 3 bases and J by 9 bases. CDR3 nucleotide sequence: TGTGCCAGCAGCTTCCCAGGGGGTGAGCAGTTCTTC. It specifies CASSFPGGEQFF.

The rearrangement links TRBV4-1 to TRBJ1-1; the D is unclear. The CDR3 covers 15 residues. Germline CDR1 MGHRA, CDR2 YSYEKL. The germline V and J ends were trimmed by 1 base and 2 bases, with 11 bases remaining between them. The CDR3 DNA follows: TGCGCCAGCAGCCAAGCGGTAACAGACAACACTGAAGCTTTCTTT. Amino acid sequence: CASSQAVTDNTEAFF.